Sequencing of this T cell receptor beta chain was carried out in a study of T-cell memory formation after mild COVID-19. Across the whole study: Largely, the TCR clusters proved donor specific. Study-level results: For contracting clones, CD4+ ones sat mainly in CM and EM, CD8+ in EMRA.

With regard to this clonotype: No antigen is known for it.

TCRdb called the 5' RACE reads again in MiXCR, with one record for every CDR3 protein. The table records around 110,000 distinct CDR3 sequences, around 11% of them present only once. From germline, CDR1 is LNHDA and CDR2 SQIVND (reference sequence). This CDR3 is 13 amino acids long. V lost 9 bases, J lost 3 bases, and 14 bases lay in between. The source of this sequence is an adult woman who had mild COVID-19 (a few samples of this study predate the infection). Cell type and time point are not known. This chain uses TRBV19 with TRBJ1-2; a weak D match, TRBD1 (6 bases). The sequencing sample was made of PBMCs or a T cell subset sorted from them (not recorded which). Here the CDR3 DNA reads TGTGCCAGCAACCCAGGGGTTTACTATGGCTACACCTTC. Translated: CASNPGVYYGYTF.